These 24 T cell receptor beta chains originate from one sample sequenced in a study of T-cell memory formation after mild COVID-19. Via MiXCR, TCRdb re-called the 5' RACE reads, giving one row per CDR3 protein. The table lists about 130,000 distinct CDR3 sequences, about 6% of them singletons. Input material: PBMCs or a T cell subset sorted from them (not recorded which). The receptor source for this set is an adult woman who had mild COVID-19 (a few samples of this study predate the infection). Cell type and time point are not known.

This clonotype was seen only a few times. This sequence joins TRBV5-1 and TRBJ2-3; D is unresolved. The germline V gene has CDR1 SGHRS and CDR2 YFSETQ. The CDR3 is 14 amino acids. The V end lost 0 bases, the J end lost 0 bases, and 5 bases lay between the germline ends. CDR3 in amino acids: CASSLETSTDTQYF. As DNA, the CDR3 is TGCGCCAGCAGCTTGGAAACTAGCACAGATACGCAGTATTTT.

This clonotype was detected many times. The chain carries TRBV25-1 and TRBJ2-5; D uncertain. Germline V gene sequence: CDR1 MGHDK, CDR2 SYGVNS. This CDR3 is built from 15 residues. V lost 5 bases and J 5 bases, leaving 18 bases between the germline ends. The CDR3 sequence is CASSLSYGLGETQYF. The CDR3 DNA follows: TGTGCCAGCAGTTTGTCTTATGGCCTAGGCGAGACCCAGTACTTC.

This clonotype was recorded at least ten times. This chain uses TRBV7-9 with TRBJ2-1; D ambiguous. V dropped 2 bases and J dropped 4 bases, with 9 bases sitting between them. This CDR3 comprises 14 residues. CDR1 and CDR2 from the germline V gene are SEHNR and FQNEAQ (reference sequence). The CDR3 region is CASSLRGDYNEQFF. The CDR3 nucleotides read TGTGCCAGCAGCTTACGAGGTGATTACAATGAGCAGTTCTTC.

Comment on this clonotype: A much bigger clone sits one base away, suggesting this may be a read error. This chain links TRBV6-2 or TRBV6-3 with TRBJ2-7; 8 bases map to TRBD2. Germline V gene lookup returns CDR1 MNHEY and CDR2 SVGEGT. Trimming took 5 bases from V and 5 from J; bases not matched to a gene: 11. The CDR3 runs to 15 residues. CDR3 protein: CASSTPAGARNEQYF. CDR3 sequence (DNA): TGTGCCAGCAGTACCCCAGCGGGAGCCCGCAACGAGCAGTACTTC.

The CDR3 here is CASSQVRGSYNEQFF. The CDR3 DNA reads as TGTGCCAGCAGCCAAGTTCGTGGGTCCTACAATGAGCAGTTCTTC. The rearrangement joins TRBV3-1 to TRBJ2-1; D not resolved. The germline V gene encodes CDR1 LGHDT and CDR2 YNNKEL (reference sequence). The CDR3 is 15 amino acids. The V end was cut by 1 base, the J end by 1 base, with 8 bases between.

The rearrangement joins TRBV7-9 to TRBJ2-7; 7 nucleotides match TRBD2. This CDR3 region has 15 residues. After removal of 4 bases from V and 0 bases from J, the junction contained 6 bases not matched to a gene. Germline V gene lookup returns CDR1 SEHNR and CDR2 FQNEAQ (reference sequence). CDR3 coding DNA: TGTGCCAGCAGCTCTACTAGCGAAGCCTCCTACGAGCAGTACTTC. Its translation: CASSSTSEASYEQYF.

This clonotype was counted many times. The J gene is TRBJ2-7, the V gene TRBV5-1, with 12 bases that match TRBD2. J was trimmed by 5 bases and V by 5 bases; bases with no gene match: 8. The CDR3 has 15 residues. Germline V lookup: CDR1 SGHRS, CDR2 YFSETQ. Here the CDR3 reads CASRTLAGGFHEQYF. The CDR3 bases are TGCGCCAGCAGGACTCTAGCGGGAGGGTTCCACGAGCAGTACTTC.

There are a few counts of this clonotype. The chain carries TRBV30 and TRBJ2-1, with 9 bases aligning to TRBD2. The V gene end was trimmed by 0 bases and the J gene end by 0 bases; junction bases not matched to a gene: 9. Germline loops: CDR1 GTSNPN, CDR2 SVGIG (reference sequence). CDR3 length: 18 amino acids. The CDR3 DNA sequence: TGTGCCTGGAGTGTACCCGGTCTTAGCGGGAGCTCCTACAATGAGCAGTTCTTC. Translation: CAWSVPGLSGSSYNEQFF.

This clonotype came up many times. This chain uses TRBV5-1 with TRBJ1-1; no firm D call. Per the germline V gene, CDR1 is SGHRS and CDR2 is YFSETQ. The CDR3 runs to 13 residues. Trimming took off 0 bases at V and 4 bases at J, with 7 bases between the two ends. Here the CDR3 reads CASSLDAFTEAFF. CDR3 DNA sequence: TGCGCCAGCAGCTTGGATGCGTTCACTGAAGCTTTCTTT.

Many counts were recorded for this clonotype. The chain links TRBV7-6 to TRBJ2-7, with D maybe TRBD2 (5 bases). V was clipped by 5 bases and J by 2 bases, with 22 bases between them. The CDR3 runs to 17 residues. CDR1 and CDR2 from the germline V gene are SGHVS and FNYEAQ. The CDR3 region is CASSPTRRTHLPYEQYF. CDR3 bases: TGTGCCAGCAGCCCCACCAGGAGGACCCATCTTCCCTACGAGCAGTACTTC. The variable domain in full, completed from reference TRBV7-6 and TRBJ2-7, reads GAGVSQSPRYKVTKRGQDVALRCDPISGHVSLYWYRQALGQGPEFLTYFNYEAQQDKSGLPNDRFSAERPEGSISTLTIQRTEQRDSAMYRCASSPTRRTHLPYEQYFGPGTRLTVT.

V usage is TRBV12-3 or TRBV12-4 and J usage is TRBJ1-5, with 8 bases lining up with TRBD1. V shed 6 bases, J shed 7 bases, and the junction held 11 bases outside the gene matches. CDR3 size: 15 residues. For the CDR3, the DNA is TGTGCCAGCAGCCCTGACAGGGGAAGAGGGCAGCCCCAGCATTTT. Translation: CASSPDRGRGQPQHF.

The chain joins TRBV14 to TRBJ2-2; no clear D gene. Germline V gene sequence: CDR1 SGHDN, CDR2 FVKESK. CDR3 length: 14 residues. Trimming stripped 1 base from V and 8 bases from J, with 11 bases between. The CDR3 nucleotides are TGTGCCAGCAGCCAAGTGCGGACGCGGGGGGAGCTGTTTTTT. Amino acid sequence: CASSQVRTRGELFF.

The genes are TRBV11-2 and TRBJ1-2; D not certain. V dropped 5 bases and J dropped 7 bases, with 20 bases sitting between them. Looked up from germline, CDR1 is SGHAT and CDR2 is FQNNGV. The CDR3 length is 15 residues. The CDR3 coding sequence is TGTGCCAGCAGCCCCCACCGGCAAACACCTGTTGGCTACACCTTC. Protein sequence: CASSPHRQTPVGYTF.

Only a few counts were recorded for this clonotype. The J gene is TRBJ2-1, the V gene TRBV4-2, with TRBD1 identical over 10 bases. Germline V CDR1 and CDR2: LGHNA, YNFKEQ. The CDR3 loop spans 15 amino acids. V gave up 1 base and J gave up 9 bases; unmatched junction bases: 6. The CDR3 nucleotides read TGTGCCAGCAGCCAAGCCGAGACAGGGGGCCTTGAGCAGTTCTTC. Protein: CASSQAETGGLEQFF.

This clonotype came up a few times. One junction end does not reproduce the germline sequence, and a read error may be involved. The chain carries TRBV4-3 and TRBJ2-6; D uncertain. Germline V lookup: CDR1 LGHNA, CDR2 YSLEER. The CDR3 contains 15 residues. The CDR3 DNA reads TGCGCCAGCCGCCACTCAGGTTCTGGGGCCAACGTCCTGACTTTC. This codes for CASRHSGSGANVLTF.

This clonotype was detected only a few times. The chain recombines TRBV7-2 with TRBJ2-7, with 10 bases that match TRBD2. The V segment lost 1 base and the J segment 8 bases; nucleotides outside the gene matches: 5. Germline values: CDR1 SGHTA, CDR2 FQGNSA. This CDR3 spans 14 amino acids. CDR3 in DNA: TGTGCCAGCAGCTTAGTCCCTAGCGGGAGTAAGCAGTACTTC. It translates to CASSLVPSGSKQYF.

The chain recombines TRBV5-1 with TRBJ2-1, with TRBD1 matching over 11 bases. This CDR3 contains 15 residues. J lost 7 bases, V lost 1 base, and 4 bases had no gene match. Germline V lookup: CDR1 SGHRS, CDR2 YFSETQ. This CDR3 is CASSLWTGGTNEQFF. As DNA, the CDR3 is TGCGCCAGCAGCTTGTGGACAGGGGGCACGAATGAGCAGTTCTTC.

This clonotype was detected a few times. This chain joins TRBV6-1 and TRBJ1-5, with D unresolved. The length of the CDR3 is 13 residues. The ends were cut back, 0 bases at V and 4 bases at J, with 4 bases in the middle. Germline CDR1 is MNHNS and CDR2 is SASEGT. CDR3 amino acids: CASSEALNQPQHF. The DNA for the CDR3 is TGTGCCAGCAGTGAAGCGCTGAATCAGCCCCAGCATTTT.

CDR3 residues: CASSMDSLAKNIQYF. For the CDR3, the DNA is TGTGCCAGTAGTATGGACAGTCTAGCCAAAAACATTCAGTACTTC. This rearrangement joins TRBV19 to TRBJ2-4, with a weak D call TRBD1 (6 bases). The V end was cut by 3 bases, the J end by 0 bases, with 9 bases between. The CDR3 consists of 15 residues. CDR1 and CDR2 from the germline V gene are LNHDA and SQIVND (reference sequence).

This clonotype turned up a few times. The rearrangement uses TRBV12-3 or TRBV12-4 and TRBJ2-5, with 9 positions matching TRBD1. Trimming cost V 6 bases and J 0 bases; bases outside gene matches: 14. The CDR3 consists of 18 residues. The CDR3 spells CASSQGTGRFRNQETQYF. CDR3 nucleotides: TGTGCCAGCAGCCAGGGGACAGGGCGATTTCGGAACCAAGAGACCCAGTACTTC.

This chain uses TRBV19 with TRBJ2-7; D might be TRBD1 or TRBD2, each matching 5 bases. V lost 8 bases and J 3 bases, leaving 17 bases between the germline ends. The germline V gene encodes CDR1 LNHDA and CDR2 SQIVND (reference sequence). The CDR3 has 14 amino acids. CDR3: CASGGLGESYEQYF. CDR3 nucleotide sequence: TGTGCCAGTGGGGGTTTGGGGGAGAGCTACGAGCAGTACTTC.

The sample holds a few counts of this clonotype. The chain carries TRBV12-3 or TRBV12-4 and TRBJ2-3, with 7 bases that match TRBD2. V was clipped by 8 bases and J by 5 bases; unmatched bases: 13. There are 15 residues in the CDR3. This CDR3 is CASPGIAGVLDTQYF. Written as DNA, the CDR3 is TGTGCCAGCCCGGGGATTGCGGGAGTCTTAGATACGCAGTATTTT.

This clonotype was counted only a few times. V gene TRBV7-2 combines with J gene TRBJ1-1; the D is unclear. Per germline, CDR1 SGHTA and CDR2 FQGNSA. The CDR3 has 14 amino acids. V was trimmed by 2 bases and J by 1 base, leaving 8 bases between them. The CDR3 loop is CASSLILWNTEAFF. CDR3 bases: TGTGCCAGCAGCTTAATTCTATGGAACACTGAAGCTTTCTTT. Full variable domain (outside the CDR3, taken from reference TRBV7-2 and TRBJ1-1): GAGVSQSPSNKVTEKGKDVELRCDPISGHTALYWYRQSLGQGLEFLIYFQGNSAPDKSGLPSDRFSAERTGGSVSTLTIQRTQQEDSAVYLCASSLILWNTEAFFGQGTRLTVV.

This clonotype was seen once. The chain uses TRBV7-2 and TRBJ1-2; D call uncertain. Trimming took off 1 base at V and 2 bases at J, with 8 bases between the two ends. There are 14 residues in the CDR3. Germline V lookup: CDR1 SGHTA, CDR2 FQGNSA. For the CDR3, the DNA is TGTGCCAGCAGCTTAGGGACGGTGAACTATGGCTACACCTTC. This gives the protein CASSLGTVNYGYTF.